The sequence of this T cell receptor beta chain was determined in a study of tumor-infiltrating lymphocytes in primary liver carcinoma. Study-wide results and limits: Because the samples were bulk unsorted, the study did not compare CD4+ and CD8+ repertoires.

Extraction also yielded germline DNA, while blood RNA was obtained from unsorted whole blood. These patients lived with chronic HBV infection and had never been treated. Before the operation took place, roughly 3.6 milliliters of peripheral blood were collected. Points on this clonotype: What it recognizes is unknown.

V shed 4 bases and J 6 bases; nucleotides not matched to a gene: 8. Germline CDR1 is SGDLS and CDR2 is YYNGEE. The CDR3 contains 15 residues. The input was 400 to 500 ng total RNA; TCR beta cDNA was made from it with a constant-region primer. Slightly modified ARM-PCR, run as three nested multiplex PCR rounds, produced the TCR beta libraries. In the first two PCR rounds, TRBV1-TRBV30 forward primers were paired with a C-beta reverse primer, and each round lasted roughly 10 cycles. Each CDR3 protein gets one entry after TCRdb re-called the multiplex PCR reads with MiXCR. The sample shows some 320,000 distinct CDR3 sequences, 50% to 70% of them seen only once.

Sequencing input: peripheral blood. The sequence was collected from a man aged 35 to 55 with primary liver carcinoma and hepatitis B virus infection. The rearrangement uses TRBV9 and TRBJ2-2; 8 bases are a match to TRBD2. Written as DNA, the CDR3 is TGTGCCAGCAGCCCCGGGAGGGGAGGGCCCGGGGAGCTGTTTTTT. Protein sequence: CASSPGRGGPGELFF.